The T cell receptor (beta chain) under discussion was sequenced for a study of control samples from healthy donors and cancer patients. The CDR3 is 13 residues long. V lost 4 bases, J lost 3 bases, and 6 bases lay in between. Germline assignment: CDR1 MGHRA and CDR2 YSYEKL. The protocol was immunoSEQ multiplex PCR, while the TCRdb copy is restricted to in-frame clones and leaves out a portion. The data show over 65,000 clones, around 95% seen once. The sample taken for sequencing was blood. This chain links TRBV4-1 with TRBJ1-4; D is unresolved. The sequence derives from a woman in her 40s in good health. The DNA for the CDR3 is TGCGCCAGCAGCCCAGACCCTAATGAAAAACTGTTTTTT. It translates to CASSPDPNEKLFF.